A selection of T cell receptor beta chains follows, all from one sample in a study of blood T cell repertoires in COVID-19. Only in-frame clones appear in the TCRdb table, and some are missing; sequencing was by immunoSEQ multiplex PCR. The repertoire holds some 380,000 clones, with around 90% as singletons. Material for sequencing was peripheral blood. These receptors were obtained from a young man with active or convalescent COVID-19. The CDR3 runs from the conserved cysteine through the conserved F or W. Each record gives: V gene, D gene, J gene, clone size, CDR3 protein, CDR3 DNA. The D gene is left open where the match is weak. Size is stated for part of the rows, as once, few or many counts, or as a class when the clone is expanded.

V: TRBV28
D: TRBD2
J: TRBJ2-1
size: -
CDR3: CASSYRLAGGSQQFF
DNA: TGTGCCAGCAGTTATCGGCTAGCGGGAGGATCTCAGCAGTTCTTC

V: TRBV5-1
D: TRBD2
J: TRBJ2-1
size: -
CDR3: CASSSFRTSGRVNEQFF
DNA: TGCGCCAGCAGCTCGTTCCGGACTAGCGGGAGGGTCAATGAGCAGTTCTTC

V: TRBV5-1
D: TRBD1
J: TRBJ2-7
size: -
CDR3: CASSLAPRDRSSYEQYF
DNA: TGCGCCAGCAGCTTGGCCCCTAGGGACAGAAGCTCCTACGAGCAGTACTTC

V: TRBV6-1
D: -
J: TRBJ1-5
size: -
CDR3: CASSDIRAQPQHF
DNA: TGTGCCAGCAGTGATATCAGGGCCCAGCCCCAGCATTTT

V: TRBV11-2
D: TRBD2
J: TRBJ2-7
size: -
CDR3: CASSASGSAGEQYF
DNA: TGTGCCAGCAGCGCCAGCGGGAGTGCCGGAGAGCAGTACTTC

V: TRBV6-6
D: -
J: TRBJ1-5
size: -
CDR3: CASSYDRTDQPQHF
DNA: TGTGCCAGCAGTTACGACAGAACTGATCAGCCCCAGCATTTT

V: TRBV2
D: TRBD1
J: TRBJ2-5
size: -
CDR3: CASIPRQGVNQETQYF
DNA: TGTGCCAGCATTCCCCGACAGGGAGTTAACCAAGAGACCCAGTACTTC

V: TRBV28
D: -
J: TRBJ2-6
size: -
CDR3: CASSFMARSGANVLTF
DNA: TGTGCCAGCAGTTTCATGGCCAGATCAGGGGCCAACGTCCTGACTTTC

V: TRBV9
D: TRBD1
J: TRBJ1-5
size: -
CDR3: CASSPQGFWNQPQHF
DNA: TGTGCCAGCAGCCCACAGGGGTTCTGGAATCAGCCCCAGCATTTT

V: TRBV6-2/TRBV6-3
D: TRBD2
J: TRBJ2-3
size: -
CDR3: CASSSEASGRATDTQYF
DNA: TGTGCCAGCAGCTCCGAGGCTAGCGGGAGGGCCACAGATACGCAGTATTTT

V: TRBV4-3
D: -
J: TRBJ2-1
size: many
CDR3: CASSQDPRSYNEQFF
DNA: TGCGCCAGCAGCCAAGATCCTCGCTCCTACAATGAGCAGTTCTTC

V: TRBV5-6
D: -
J: TRBJ1-1
size: -
CDR3: CASSLSGTEAFF
DNA: TGTGCCAGCAGCTTAAGCGGGACTGAAGCTTTCTTT

V: TRBV7-9
D: -
J: TRBJ2-1
size: -
CDR3: CASSFMTEFENEQFF
DNA: TGTGCCAGCAGCTTTATGACAGAGTTTGAGAATGAGCAGTTCTTC

V: TRBV7-8
D: TRBD1
J: TRBJ2-7
size: -
CDR3: CASSQGGWDRGVQEQYF
DNA: TGTGCCAGCAGCCAAGGGGGCTGGGACAGGGGAGTTCAGGAGCAGTACTTC

V: TRBV6-5
D: -
J: TRBJ1-1
size: -
CDR3: CASSRGTEAFF
DNA: TGTGCCAGCAGCCGGGGCACTGAAGCTTTCTTT

V: TRBV2
D: TRBD1
J: TRBJ1-2
size: -
CDR3: CASSPTGEINYGYTF
DNA: TGTGCCAGCAGCCCCACAGGGGAGATTAACTATGGCTACACCTTC

V: TRBV4-3
D: TRBD1
J: TRBJ2-7
size: -
CDR3: CASSPKGTGENEQYF
DNA: TGCGCCAGCAGCCCAAAAGGGACAGGGGAAAACGAGCAGTACTTC

V: TRBV7-9
D: -
J: TRBJ2-3
size: -
CDR3: CASSHRLSPDTQYF
DNA: TGTGCCAGCAGCCACAGGTTGTCTCCAGATACGCAGTATTTT

V: TRBV7-2
D: -
J: TRBJ2-7
size: -
CDR3: CASSLASGRIYEQYF
DNA: TGTGCCAGCAGCTTAGCGAGCGGGCGGATTTACGAGCAGTACTTC

V: TRBV27
D: -
J: TRBJ1-4
size: once
CDR3: CASSLYRASEKLFF
DNA: TGTGCCAGCAGTTTATACAGGGCTAGCGAAAAACTGTTTTTT

V: TRBV4-3
D: -
J: TRBJ2-7
size: few
CDR3: CASSQVQASYEQYF
DNA: TGCGCCAGCAGCCAAGTACAGGCTTCCTACGAGCAGTACTTC

V: TRBV5-1
D: TRBD1
J: TRBJ2-3
size: -
CDR3: CASSEGQGYDTQYF
DNA: TGCGCCAGCAGCGAGGGACAGGGTTACGATACGCAGTATTTT

V: TRBV3-1/TRBV3-2
D: -
J: TRBJ1-1
size: -
CDR3: CASSHSRGTEAFF
DNA: TGTGCCAGCAGCCACAGCAGGGGTACTGAAGCTTTCTTT

V: TRBV4-3
D: TRBD2
J: TRBJ2-3
size: few
CDR3: CASSQSLGGTGGTDTQYF
DNA: TGCGCCAGCAGCCAATCTCTCGGGGGGACGGGGGGCACAGATACGCAGTATTTT

V: TRBV28
D: -
J: TRBJ1-1
size: -
CDR3: CASTRRAQGLNTEAFF
DNA: TGTGCCAGCACTAGGCGGGCCCAGGGGCTGAACACTGAAGCTTTCTTT

V: TRBV7-9
D: TRBD1
J: TRBJ1-3
size: -
CDR3: CASGPGTGDF
DNA: TGTGCCAGCGGGCCCGGGACAGGGGATTTT

V: TRBV11-2
D: TRBD2
J: TRBJ2-1
size: -
CDR3: CASRPVERGANEQFF
DNA: TGTGCCAGCAGGCCAGTGGAGCGGGGGGCCAATGAGCAGTTCTTC

V: TRBV19
D: -
J: TRBJ2-7
size: -
CDR3: CASSIVGRTYEQYF
DNA: TGTGCCAGTAGTATAGTCGGCAGGACCTACGAGCAGTACTTC

V: TRBV4-3
D: -
J: TRBJ1-2
size: -
CDR3: CASSQAQSDRHYYGYTF
DNA: TGCGCCAGCAGCCAAGCCCAATCCGACAGACACTACTATGGCTACACCTTC

V: TRBV28
D: -
J: TRBJ1-5
size: -
CDR3: CASSSLGGSGNQPQHF
DNA: TGTGCCAGCAGTTCCCTAGGCGGAAGTGGCAATCAGCCCCAGCATTTT

V: TRBV11-1
D: -
J: TRBJ1-2
size: -
CDR3: CASSDKQWEYGYTF
DNA: TGTGCCAGCAGCGACAAGCAGTGGGAGTATGGCTACACCTTC